The sequence of this T cell receptor beta chain was determined in a study of T cell repertoires in cytomegalovirus infection. V was shortened by 6 bases and J by 2 bases, with 16 bases between the two germline ends. The CDR3 has 14 amino acids. Germline loops: CDR1 DFQATT, CDR2 SNEGSKA (reference sequence). TCRdb reanalysed the reads using MiXCR and keeps one entry per CDR3 protein. The sample records 200,000 to 300,000 distinct CDR3 sequences, approximately 13% being singletons. This chain joins TRBV20-1 and TRBJ2-5; D call uncertain. This sequence was found in a human donor in good health (CMV status not recorded). Some clones in this sample may be carry-over from other donors' samples. Input material: PBMCs. Here the CDR3 DNA reads TGCAGTGCCCCCACCCTTCGAGAGCAAGAGACCCAGTACTTC. Its protein is CSAPTLREQETQYF.